The present T cell receptor beta chain was sequenced within a study of radiation and T cells in renal cell carcinoma. Time point meaning: blood 4 weeks post-SBRT, at nephrectomy. Treatment denoted: 15 Gy SBRT to primary tumor, nephrectomy 4 weeks later. The tumor was a clear cell renal cell carcinoma. This clone has a handful of counts. Only in-frame clones appear in the TCRdb table, and some are missing; sequencing was by immunoSEQ multiplex PCR. This table has 140,000 or so clones, 86% appearing once. The source is a woman between 45 and 65 years old with renal cell carcinoma. This specimen consisted of blood, obtained from a patient whose treatment included radiotherapy and nephrectomy.

Written as DNA, the CDR3 is TGTGCCAGCACCGCCCAGACCCAAGGGAAGCAGTACTTC. It translates to CASTAQTQGKQYF. The chain carries TRBV2 and TRBJ2-7; D gene unclear. CDR1 and CDR2 from the germline V gene are SNHLY and FYNNEI. V gave up 7 bases and J gave up 8 bases, with 18 bases separating them. The CDR3 covers 13 residues.